The T cell receptor (beta chain) described here comes from a study of cytomegalovirus exposure and HLA in healthy donors. Study at large: Early released data had around 89 million unique TCRs, all coming from HLA-typed donors.

Study-wide results and limits: CMV serostatus was the sole immune exposure data available. Among TCR sequences, most were rare, though some public TCRs appeared in many donors. Fewer N-insertions than the roughly 650-donor mean were reportedly shown by an Asian-associated ancestry cluster in a later analysis.

Amplification used 60 Vbeta primers and 13 Jbeta primers. Some clones are missing from TCRdb's copy, which holds only in-frame ones; the method was immunoSEQ multiplex PCR. Of approximately 95,000 clones in the sample, about 76% were seen once. CDR1 and CDR2 (germline): SGHVS, FNYEAQ. CDR3 size: 15 residues. V dropped 5 bases and J dropped 6 bases, with 17 bases sitting between them. On this clone: Its antigen is currently unknown.

The chain links TRBV7-6 to TRBJ2-1; weak D call: TRBD1 (6 bases). The source is a woman between 65 and 79 years old in good health and CMV-seropositive. Source material: PBMCs. The CDR3 DNA reads TGTGCCAGCAGCAACACAGGGCGTCTAGCCAATGAGCAGTTCTTC. Translation gives CASSNTGRLANEQFF.